These 6 T cell receptor beta chains originate from one sample sequenced in a study of cytomegalovirus exposure and HLA in healthy donors. This PCR relied on a set of 60 Vbeta primers and 13 Jbeta primers. TCRdb keeps only in-frame clones here, not all; method: immunoSEQ multiplex PCR. This sample yields some 170,000 clones, of which about 83% are seen a single time; around 2.6% belongs to the top ten. The sample taken for sequencing was PBMCs. Every receptor here comes from a female donor in good health and CMV-seronegative.

About this clone itself: The junction shows a germline mismatch at one end, possibly a read error. The V call is TRBV9, the J call TRBJ1-3, with D tentatively TRBD1 (6 bases). Germline loops: CDR1 SGDLS, CDR2 YYNGEE. CDR3 length: 15 amino acids. CDR3 amino acids: CAGSVALRGGNTIYF. CDR3 coding DNA: TGTGCCGGCAGCGTAGCCCTCAGGGGTGGAAACACCATATATTTT.

V and J are TRBV19 and TRBJ2-3, with D perhaps matching TRBD2 (5 bases). The V gene's germline CDR1 is LNHDA and CDR2 SQIVND (reference sequence). V was pared by 5 bases and J by 0 bases, with 15 bases between. The CDR3 loop spans 16 amino acids. CDR3 region: CASSGNLAESTDTQYF. The CDR3 bases are TGTGCCAGTAGTGGGAACCTAGCAGAAAGCACAGATACGCAGTATTTT.

The J gene is TRBJ2-7, the V gene TRBV4-3; a possible D gene is TRBD1 (6 bases). Trimming removed 0 bases from V and 3 bases from J, with 18 bases in between. Germline-derived CDR1 and CDR2 are LGHNA and YSLEER. The CDR3 is made up of 17 amino acids. The CDR3 region is CASSQDREPGTNYEQYF. The CDR3 DNA reads as TGCGCCAGCAGCCAAGATAGGGAGCCCGGGACAAACTACGAGCAGTACTTC.

V and J are TRBV7-2 and TRBJ2-1; D not certain. The CDR3 has 11 residues. The germline CDR1 and CDR2 sequences are SGHTA and FQGNSA. The V gene lost 1 base and the J gene lost 11 bases, with 6 bases spanning the gap. The CDR3 nucleotides read TGTGCCAGCAGCTTAGAATATCAGCAGTTCTTC. It specifies CASSLEYQQFF. Filled out from reference TRBV7-2 and TRBJ2-1, the complete variable domain reads GAGVSQSPSNKVTEKGKDVELRCDPISGHTALYWYRQSLGQGLEFLIYFQGNSAPDKSGLPSDRFSAERTGGSVSTLTIQRTQQEDSAVYLCASSLEYQQFFGPGTRLTVL.

The chain is built from TRBV28 and TRBJ2-3; no reliable D call. The CDR3 consists of 14 residues. Germline V lookup: CDR1 MDHEN, CDR2 SYDVKM. V lost 4 bases to trimming and J lost 5 bases, with 13 bases between them. The DNA for the CDR3 is TGTGCCAGCAGTTCGGGTACAATGGGAGATACGCAGTATTTT. This codes for CASSSGTMGDTQYF.

This chain joins TRBV7-8 and TRBJ2-3; 7 bases are a match to TRBD1. CDR3 length: 16 amino acids. Germline V gene lookup returns CDR1 SGHVS and CDR2 FQNEAQ. After removal of 5 bases from V and 0 bases from J, the junction contained 8 bases not matched to a gene. The CDR3 region has the DNA TGTGCCAGCAGCCCCGACAGGGTTTTGAGCACAGATACGCAGTATTTT. Translated, it gives CASSPDRVLSTDTQYF. The variable domain in full, completed from reference TRBV7-8 and TRBJ2-3, reads GAGVSQSPRYKVAKRGQDVALRCDPISGHVSLFWYQQALGQGPEFLTYFQNEAQLDKSGLPSDRFFAERPEGSVSTLKIQRTQQEDSAVYLCASSPDRVLSTDTQYFGPGTRLTVL.